This paragraph covers one T cell receptor beta chain sequence. The same CDR3 arises from other DNA sequences in this sample as well. Clones were read by immunoSEQ multiplex PCR, and TCRdb kept only the in-frame ones, dropping some. The sample holds some 320,000 clones, roughly 90% seen once. The data belong to a study of blood T cell repertoires in COVID-19. V was cut by 2 bases and J by 0 bases, with 7 bases left in between. Germline V gene data show CDR1 as MNHEY and CDR2 as SVGAGI. The CDR3 sequence is 14 residues long. Input material: PBMCs or T cells enriched from blood (not recorded which). The TCR was taken from a woman in her twenties or thirties who had been exposed to COVID-19. This chain links TRBV6-5 with TRBJ1-1; D call uncertain. The CDR3, as DNA: TGTGCCAGCAGTTACGCCGGGATGAACACTGAAGCTTTCTTT. Protein: CASSYAGMNTEAFF.